The rows below give T cell receptor beta chains drawn from one sample of a study of regulatory T cells in long-lasting Graves disease. TCRdb used MiXCR to reprocess the multiplex PCR reads, holding one entry per CDR3 protein. Here the sample spans 550,000 to 650,000 distinct CDR3 sequences, more than 15% being singletons. These data also featured in a second study, about T cells in Graves' hyperthyroidism and ophthalmopathy.

The specimen comprised peripheral blood mononuclear cells (PBMCs), sampled at new diagnosis, from a patient treated with antithyroid drugs. The receptors shown here come from a man aged 18 to 29 with Graves disease. The CDR3 runs from the conserved cysteine through the conserved F or W. The D gene is left open where the match is weak. The size of a clone is reported for some rows only, either as once, few or many, or as a class for expanded clones.

>TRBJ1-1|few|-|TRBV27
TGTGCCACGGGGCAGAACACTGAAGCTTTCTTT
CATGQNTEAFF
>TRBJ2-7|-|-|TRBV12-3/TRBV12-4
TGTGCCGGCAGTTTAGACGGGAGCTCCTACGAGCAGTACTTC
CAGSLDGSSYEQYF
>TRBJ2-3|-|TRBD2|TRBV7-6
TGTGCCAGCAGCCAGACTAGCGGGAGCCCCACAGATACGCAGTATTTT
CASSQTSGSPTDTQYF
>TRBJ2-1|-|-|TRBV7-6
TGTGCCAGCAGGGGGACAACCCTTAGTCCCCCACACTACAATGAGCAGTTCTTC
CASRGTTLSPPHYNEQFF
>TRBJ2-1|-|TRBD2|TRBV5-1
TGCGCCAGCAGCGGCGGACTAGAGGACAATGAGCAGTTCTTC
CASSGGLEDNEQFF
>TRBJ2-1|few|-|TRBV11-2
TGTGCCAGCAGCTACCAGGGGAGCTCCTACAATGAGCAGTTCTTC
CASSYQGSSYNEQFF
>TRBJ1-1|few|-|TRBV20-1
TGCAGTGCTAGGGGGCTAGGCAGGGCGAACACTGAAGCTTTCTTT
CSARGLGRANTEAFF
>TRBJ1-1|many|-|TRBV30
TGTGCCTGGAGTGCGGGCAGGACAAGCAACACTGAAGCTTTCTTT
CAWSAGRTSNTEAFF
>TRBJ2-2|few|-|TRBV4-1
TGCGCCAGCAGCCAAGAGGGGTATTACACCGGGGAGCTGTTTTTT
CASSQEGYYTGELFF
>TRBJ1-1|many|-|TRBV11-1
TGTGCCAGCAGCTCCCGAGAGGAAGCTTGGGGCACTGAAGCTTTCTTT
CASSSREEAWGTEAFF
>TRBJ2-1|many|-|TRBV5-5
TGTGCCAGCAGCTTGGGGACTAAGATGGGCGATGAGCAGTTCTTC
CASSLGTKMGDEQFF
>TRBJ2-2|few|TRBD2|TRBV4-2
TGTGCCAGCAGCCAAGCGGCGGGGGCGAACACCGGGGAGCTGTTTTTT
CASSQAAGANTGELFF
>TRBJ1-5|-|-|TRBV15
TGTGCCACCGACCGGGACAAGGGTCAGCCCCAGCATTTT
CATDRDKGQPQHF
>TRBJ2-3|many|-|TRBV20-1
TGCAGTGCTAGATCCCTGGGGACCCCCTTGGATACGCAGTATTTT
CSARSLGTPLDTQYF
>TRBJ1-1|few|-|TRBV12-3/TRBV12-4
TGTGCCAGCACCCAACAGGGATCTAGCAATGAAGCTTTCTTT
CASTQQGSSNEAFF
>TRBJ2-1|few|-|TRBV3-1
TGTGCCAGCAGCCAAGCATTTGGAGTCTATGAGCAGTTCTTC
CASSQAFGVYEQFF
>TRBJ2-2|many|-|TRBV12-3/TRBV12-4
TGTGCCAGCAGTCTGGATCCCACCGGGGAGCTGTTTTTT
CASSLDPTGELFF
>TRBJ1-5|few|-|TRBV19
TGTGCCAGTAGTATAGCTAGCAATCAGCCCCAGCATTTT
CASSIASNQPQHF